Shown below are 11 T cell receptor beta chains from a single sample sequenced in a study of low-dose radiotherapy and immunotherapy resistance in tumors. Primers targeting TRAV and TRBV primed first-strand cDNA, covering alpha and beta chains. TCRs underwent 20 PCR cycles of amplification with a constant-region primer and V-primer adapter. TCRdb fed the reads into MiXCR, producing one record per CDR3 protein. The sample has about 14,000 distinct CDR3 sequences; 75% are singletons. These receptors were obtained from a human donor with advanced metastatic prostate, ovarian, gallbladder or colorectal cancer (not recorded which). This table probably holds off-target reads from a library built for another chain.

The chain uses TRBV6-2 or TRBV6-3 and TRBJ2-2, with D perhaps being TRBD1 or TRBD2 (5 bases each). This CDR3 region has 17 residues. CDR1 and CDR2 from the germline V gene are MNHEY and SVGEGT. V lost 2 bases and J 4 bases, leaving 17 bases between the germline ends. The CDR3 sequence is CASSYTASGTLTGELFF. The CDR3 region has the DNA TGTGCCAGCAGTTACACAGCGTCCGGGACCCTCACCGGGGAGCTGTTTTTT.

This clonotype showed up just a few times. The rearrangement links TRBV6-1 to TRBJ1-2, with TRBD1 as a possible D gene (5 bases). The V gene lost 0 bases and the J gene lost 4 bases, with 9 bases spanning the gap. Per germline, CDR1 MNHNS and CDR2 SASEGT. CDR3 length: 14 residues. Here the CDR3 DNA reads TGTGCCAGCAGTGAAGCGGAAGGGGCCTATGGCTACACCTTC. This translates into CASSEAEGAYGYTF.

This chain joins TRBV10-2 and TRBJ2-3, with D possibly matching TRBD1 (5 bases). The CDR3 is 14 residues long. CDR1 WSHSY and CDR2 SAAADI come from the germline V gene. V was pared by 6 bases and J by 8 bases, with 18 bases between. The CDR3 nucleotides are TGCGCCAGCAGGGTGGCGACAGCCTCGGGTACGCAGTATTTT. Translating it yields CASRVATASGTQYF.

This rearrangement joins TRBV5-6 to TRBJ1-1; no reliable D call. CDR1 is SGHDT and CDR2 is YYEEEE in the germline V gene. The CDR3 sequence is 11 residues long. The ends were cut back, 0 bases at V and 7 bases at J, with 4 bases in the middle. The CDR3 DNA is TGTGCCAGCAGCTTGGCGGGTGAAGCTTTCTTT. It translates to CASSLAGEAFF. Complete variable domain (other parts from reference TRBV5-6 and TRBJ1-1): DAGVTQSPTHLIKTRGQQVTLRCSPKSGHDTVSWYQQALGQGPQFIFQYYEEEERQRGNFPDRFSGHQFPNYSSELNVNALLLGDSALYLCASSLAGEAFFGQGTRLTVV.

The chain combines TRBV6-2 or TRBV6-3 with TRBJ2-4, with D hard to call. V was shortened by 5 bases and J by 8 bases, with 7 bases between the two germline ends. This CDR3 is built from 11 residues. Germline lookup yields CDR1 MNHEY and CDR2 SVGEGT. The CDR3, as DNA: TGTGCCAGCAGTCAGGTAGACATTCAGTACTTC. Translated: CASSQVDIQYF.

The gene calls are TRBV4-2 and TRBJ1-5; D call uncertain. The CDR3 consists of 16 residues. V was shortened by 0 bases and J by 5 bases, with 14 bases between the two germline ends. Germline V lookup: CDR1 LGHNA, CDR2 YNFKEQ. In DNA form, the CDR3 reads TGTGCCAGCAGCCAAGACCCCAGACACGAGGATCAGCCCCAGCATTTT. Translating gives CASSQDPRHEDQPQHF.

The chain uses TRBV4-1 and TRBJ2-4, with D tentatively TRBD1 (6 bases). The CDR3 length is 16 residues. Trimming removed 1 base from V and 2 bases from J, with 12 bases in between. Germline assignment: CDR1 MGHRA and CDR2 YSYEKL. In DNA, the CDR3 is TGCGCCAGCAGCCAAGGGCAGGGGTTGTCCAAAAACATTCAGTACTTC. It specifies CASSQGQGLSKNIQYF.

The gene calls are TRBV5-4 and TRBJ2-7; 9 nucleotides agree with TRBD2. The CDR3 spans 15 residues. Trimming removed 4 bases from V and 3 bases from J; junction bases left unmatched: 8. Germline CDR1 SGHNT, CDR2 YYREEE (reference sequence). CDR3 sequence (DNA): TGTGCCAGCAGCCGCGCTAGCGGGGAGTTCTACGAGCAGTACTTC. Translating gives CASSRASGEFYEQYF.

The chain carries TRBV2 and TRBJ2-3, with D perhaps assigned TRBD1 or TRBD2 (5 bases each). Germline CDR1 and CDR2: SNHLY and FYNNEI. Trimming stripped 2 bases from V and 0 bases from J, with 15 bases between. This CDR3 comprises 17 residues. The CDR3, as DNA: TGTGCCAGCAGTGAAAGGGGATGGGAGACTAGCACAGATACGCAGTATTTT. This codes for CASSERGWETSTDTQYF.

The chain uses TRBV11-2 and TRBJ1-4; D unresolved. The length of the CDR3 is 12 residues. The V end was cut by 11 bases, the J end by 8 bases, with 15 bases between. Germline V CDR1 and CDR2: SGHAT, FQNNGV. The CDR3 loop reads CAQPPDGEKLFF. CDR3 nucleotide sequence: TGTGCCCAGCCCCCCGACGGCGAAAAACTGTTTTTT.

This clonotype came up once. The gene calls are TRBV27 and TRBJ1-4, with D uncertain. The germline gives CDR1 MNHEY, CDR2 SMNVEV (reference sequence). This CDR3 region has 11 residues. Between the trimmed V and J ends, which lost 10 bases and 6 bases, there was a span of 9 bases. CDR3 DNA sequence: TGTGCCACCCAACATGATGAAAAACTGTTTTTT. Encoded protein: CATQHDEKLFF.